Listed below are T cell receptor beta chains from one sample, sequenced in a study of blood T cell repertoires in COVID-19. The table came from immunoSEQ multiplex PCR; TCRdb's copy has only in-frame clones and leaves some out. The table records around 170,000 clones, about 86% of them present only once. The specimen sequenced was peripheral blood. These receptors all stem from a man younger than 45 with active or convalescent COVID-19. Each CDR3 is given with its conserved first and last residue. D genes are given only for firm matches. Clone sizes are given selectively: once, few, many, or a class where the clone is expanded.

D	size	V	J	CDR3	DNA
.	.	TRBV4-1	TRBJ1-1	CASSDLWAGTEAFF	TGCGCCAGCAGCGACCTCTGGGCGGGCACTGAAGCTTTCTTT
.	.	TRBV15	TRBJ2-6	CATSGAVRGSGANVLTF	TGTGCCACCAGCGGCGCGGTTCGGGGATCTGGGGCCAACGTCCTGACTTTC
.	once	TRBV3-1/TRBV3-2	TRBJ2-5	CASSQAGSRETQYF	TGTGCCAGCAGCCAAGCCGGTAGCCGAGAGACCCAGTACTTC
.	.	TRBV19	TRBJ1-1	CASSLQGGGAFF	TGTGCCAGTAGTCTACAGGGAGGGGGAGCTTTCTTT
.	.	TRBV5-1	TRBJ2-1	CASSLDPGYNEQFF	TGCGCCAGCAGCTTGGACCCAGGCTACAATGAGCAGTTCTTC
TRBD2	.	TRBV7-9	TRBJ2-7	CASSLATSGSYEQYF	TGTGCCAGCAGCTTAGCGACTAGCGGCTCCTACGAGCAGTACTTC
.	.	TRBV3-1/TRBV3-2	TRBJ1-1	CASSQEGAMNTEAFF	TGTGCCAGCAGCCAGGAGGGAGCAATGAACACTGAAGCTTTCTTT
.	.	TRBV15	TRBJ1-5	CATSGGRASQPQHF	TGTGCCACCAGCGGAGGCAGGGCAAGTCAGCCCCAGCATTTT
TRBD1	.	TRBV7-2	TRBJ1-1	CASSWTGNTEAFF	TGTGCCAGCAGCTGGACAGGGAACACTGAAGCTTTCTTT
.	.	TRBV6-5	TRBJ2-3	CASSYRGFSSTDTQYF	TGTGCCAGCAGTTACCGGGGATTTTCTAGCACAGATACGCAGTATTTT
.	.	TRBV7-9	TRBJ1-5	CASSQEGRFNQPQHF	TGTGCCAGCAGCCAGGAAGGGAGGTTCAATCAGCCCCAGCATTTT
.	.	TRBV14	TRBJ2-1	CASSQGATDRQFF	TGTGCCAGCAGCCAAGGGGCAACGGATCGACAGTTCTTC
.	.	TRBV6-5	TRBJ1-1	CASSYSRGAREAFF	TGTGCCAGCAGTTACTCGCGGGGCGCACGTGAAGCTTTCTTT
.	.	TRBV29-1	TRBJ1-1	CSVETNTEAFF	TGCAGCGTTGAAACAAACACTGAAGCTTTCTTT
TRBD1	.	TRBV10-1	TRBJ1-1	CASSRTGSTEAFF	TGCGCCAGCAGTCGGACAGGGAGCACTGAAGCTTTCTTT
.	.	TRBV5-3	TRBJ1-1	CARSLAVRRPMLRTEAFF	TGTGCCAGAAGCTTGGCCGTGAGACGGCCGATGCTGAGGACTGAAGCTTTCTTT
TRBD2	.	TRBV3-1/TRBV3-2	TRBJ2-1	CASSQSTISGAGYNEQFF	TGTGCCAGCAGCCAAAGCACCATTAGCGGGGCCGGCTACAATGAGCAGTTCTTC
TRBD1	.	TRBV18	TRBJ1-2	CASSPGGQANYGYTF	TGTGCCAGCTCACCAGGGGGACAGGCTAACTATGGCTACACCTTC
TRBD2	few	TRBV4-3	TRBJ2-3	CASSQKPVGTIAGGDTQYF	TGCGCCAGCAGCCAAAAACCCGTTGGAACTATAGCGGGAGGGGATACGCAGTATTTT
.	.	TRBV11-2	TRBJ2-7	CASSSLGQDLSYEQYF	TGTGCCAGCAGCTCCTTGGGGCAGGATTTATCCTACGAGCAGTACTTC
TRBD1	.	TRBV30	TRBJ1-1	CAWSGQGPEAFF	TGTGCCTGGAGTGGACAGGGTCCGGAGGCTTTCTTT
.	many	TRBV14	TRBJ2-1	CASSPGSYNEQFF	TGTGCCAGCAGCCCGGGCTCCTACAATGAGCAGTTCTTC
.	few	TRBV4-1	TRBJ2-7	CASSQDSPGSLVYEQYF	TGCGCCAGCAGCCAAGATTCCCCCGGGAGTCTTGTCTACGAGCAGTACTTC
.	.	TRBV6-1	TRBJ2-7	CASSDLGDTFSYEQYF	TGTGCCAGCAGTGATTTAGGGGACACCTTCTCCTACGAGCAGTACTTC
TRBD1	once	TRBV2	TRBJ1-3	CASGVDRGRNTIYF	TGTGCCAGCGGTGTAGACAGGGGGAGGAACACCATATATTTT